This TCR beta chain stems from a study of blood T cell repertoires in COVID-19. The table came from immunoSEQ multiplex PCR; TCRdb's copy has only in-frame clones and leaves some out. The sample consists of 110,000 to 150,000 clones, 85% to 90% of them appearing once. This clone was seen once. J lost 1 base, V lost 5 bases, and 9 bases had no gene match. Germline V gene data show CDR1 as SGHTA and CDR2 as FQGNSA. The CDR3 length is 16 residues. This chain connects TRBV7-2 to TRBJ2-3; 7 bases agree with TRBD2. The sample was peripheral blood. This clonotype was obtained from a woman older than 75 with acute or convalescent COVID-19. As DNA, the CDR3 is TGTGCCAGCAGCCCCCGCAGAGGGAGGGGCACAGATACGCAGTATTTT. Encoded protein: CASSPRRGRGTDTQYF.